These 16 T cell receptor beta chains were all obtained from the same sample, sequenced in a study of cytomegalovirus exposure and HLA in healthy donors. Both 60 Vbeta primers and 13 Jbeta primers went into the PCR. TCRdb's table, derived via immunoSEQ multiplex PCR, lists solely in-frame clones and lacks some. The sample contains more than 50,000 clones, about three quarters of which appear only once. Sequenced input: PBMCs. These receptors came from a female donor in good health and CMV-seronegative.

The J gene is TRBJ1-1, the V gene TRBV27; 7 bases are a match to TRBD1. V was pared by 2 bases and J by 5 bases, with 17 bases of the junction left unmatched. CDR1 and CDR2 from the germline V gene are MNHEY and SMNVEV (reference sequence). The CDR3 consists of 18 residues. The CDR3 loop is CASSLRGRTGLGLTEAFF. The CDR3 coding sequence is TGTGCCAGCAGTTTAAGGGGGCGAACAGGGTTGGGTTTGACTGAAGCTTTCTTT.

The genes are TRBV7-9 and TRBJ1-3; 9 bases match TRBD1. In germline, CDR1 is SEHNR, CDR2 FQNEAQ (reference sequence). V shed 5 bases, J shed 0 bases, and the junction held 2 bases outside the gene matches. The CDR3 loop spans 15 amino acids. This chain's CDR3 is CASSPTGGSGNTIYF. The CDR3 bases are TGTGCCAGCAGCCCGACAGGGGGCTCTGGAAACACCATATATTTT.

V usage is TRBV27 and J usage is TRBJ2-7; weak D call: TRBD2 (5 bases). There are 13 residues in the CDR3. V gave up 6 bases and J gave up 4 bases, with 13 bases separating them. In germline, CDR1 is MNHEY, CDR2 SMNVEV (reference sequence). CDR3 nucleotide sequence: TGTGCCAGCAGAATCCGAGAGGGTTACGAGCAGTACTTC. Residues: CASRIREGYEQYF.

The chain uses TRBV19 and TRBJ1-4; unclear D gene. Trimming shortened V by 5 bases and J by 15 bases, and 19 bases separated the two germline ends. Germline CDR1 and CDR2: LNHDA and SQIVND (reference sequence). The CDR3 is made up of 13 amino acids. CDR3 coding DNA: TGTGCCAGTAGTCCTTCGGCAACCTCCGGGTTGTTTTTT. Its protein is CASSPSATSGLFF.

The V and J genes are TRBV7-3 and TRBJ2-1; D might be TRBD2 (7 bases). With 5 bases removed from V and 10 bases from J, the gap between germline ends came to 15 bases. This CDR3 region has 13 residues. Germline V gene lookup returns CDR1 SGHTA and CDR2 FQGTGA. CDR3 sequence: CASSPNRGGEQFF. In DNA, the CDR3 is TGTGCCAGCAGCCCAAATAGGGGGGGAGAGCAGTTCTTC.

The gene calls are TRBV19 and TRBJ1-4, with TRBD1 matching 11 bases. The CDR3 has 14 residues. Looked up from germline, CDR1 is LNHDA and CDR2 is SQIVND (reference sequence). J lost 7 bases, V lost 8 bases, and 6 bases had no gene match. CDR3 residues: CASRTGGRGEKLFF. Written as DNA, the CDR3 is TGTGCCAGTCGGACAGGGGGCCGAGGTGAAAAACTGTTTTTT.

This chain connects TRBV2 to TRBJ1-6, with D maybe TRBD1 (6 bases). V lost 6 bases and J lost 11, with 17 bases in between. Germline CDR1 SNHLY, CDR2 FYNNEI. There are 14 residues in the CDR3. CDR3 nucleotides: TGTGCCAGCAGCCCCGGACAGTTTGTAGCACCCCTCCACTTT. This translates into CASSPGQFVAPLHF.

V and J are TRBV18 and TRBJ2-1; 8 bases line up with TRBD2. This CDR3 spans 16 amino acids. The J segment lost 5 bases and the V segment lost 5 bases, leaving 11 bases of the junction unmatched. Germline V CDR1 and CDR2: KGHSH, LQKENI. The CDR3 here is CASSSLRAGVDNEQFF. For the CDR3, the DNA is TGTGCCAGCTCATCACTGAGAGCGGGGGTCGACAATGAGCAGTTCTTC.

The sample holds a few counts of this clone. V usage is TRBV7-2 and J usage is TRBJ2-7; 7 bases are shared with TRBD1. CDR3 length equals 14 residues. Germline-derived CDR1 and CDR2 are SGHTA and FQGNSA. The ends lost 5 bases at V and 3 bases at J; junction bases unmatched: 7. CDR3 nucleotide sequence: TGTGCCAGCAGCACGTCACAGGGGCTCTACGAGCAGTACTTC. Translation: CASSTSQGLYEQYF. Full variable domain (remainder filled in from reference TRBV7-2 and TRBJ2-7): GAGVSQSPSNKVTEKGKDVELRCDPISGHTALYWYRQSLGQGLEFLIYFQGNSAPDKSGLPSDRFSAERTGGSVSTLTIQRTQQEDSAVYLCASSTSQGLYEQYFGPGTRLTVT.

The rearrangement uses TRBV4-2 and TRBJ2-7, with 9 bases matching TRBD2. The CDR3 totals 15 residues. V dropped 0 bases and J dropped 3; count of bases not matched to a gene: 3. Germline CDR1 LGHNA, CDR2 YNFKEQ. CDR3 protein: CASSQEATSGYEQYF. The CDR3 region has the DNA TGTGCCAGCAGCCAAGAGGCGACTAGCGGCTACGAGCAGTACTTC.

The V call is TRBV28, the J call TRBJ2-7, with 12 bases that match TRBD1. The CDR3 is 16 amino acids. The V gene's germline CDR1 is MDHEN and CDR2 SYDVKM. V lost 5 bases, J lost 9 bases, and 14 bases stayed unmatched. The CDR3: CASSPAPGQGAFGQYF. The DNA of the CDR3 is TGTGCCAGCAGTCCAGCACCGGGACAGGGGGCGTTTGGGCAGTACTTC.

The gene calls are TRBV7-2 and TRBJ1-5; 7 bases are shared with TRBD1. The CDR3 consists of 15 residues. The trim removed 4 bases at V and 2 bases at J, leaving 5 bases unmatched. Germline V gives CDR1 SGHTA, CDR2 FQGNSA. The CDR3 loop reads CASSYRGGGNQPQHF. CDR3 DNA: TGTGCCAGCAGCTACAGGGGAGGAGGCAATCAGCCCCAGCATTTT.

This clone was found a few times. The chain combines TRBV28 with TRBJ2-5; 8 positions agree with TRBD1. Looked up from germline, CDR1 is MDHEN and CDR2 is SYDVKM. The J segment lost 1 base and the V segment lost 6 bases, leaving 7 bases of the junction unmatched. The CDR3 is 15 residues long. Here the CDR3 DNA reads TGTGCCAGCAGGTGGACAGGGTCGCGCCAAGAGACCCAGTACTTC. It codes for CASRWTGSRQETQYF.

This clone appeared once. The chain combines TRBV7-8 with TRBJ1-4, with a possible D match to TRBD1 (5 bases). Germline assignment: CDR1 SGHVS and CDR2 FQNEAQ. The CDR3 runs to 16 residues. Trimming took off 1 base at V and 7 bases at J, with 16 bases between the two ends. The CDR3, as DNA: TGTGCCAGCAGCTTAGGGGGCGGCGCACTGACTGAAAAACTGTTTTTT. Translation gives CASSLGGGALTEKLFF. Full variable domain (rest looked up from reference TRBV7-8 and TRBJ1-4): GAGVSQSPRYKVAKRGQDVALRCDPISGHVSLFWYQQALGQGPEFLTYFQNEAQLDKSGLPSDRFFAERPEGSVSTLKIQRTQQEDSAVYLCASSLGGGALTEKLFFGSGTQLSVL.

V gene TRBV12-5 combines with J gene TRBJ2-7; 14 bases are shared with TRBD2. CDR1 is LGHNT and CDR2 is FRNRAP in the germline V gene. The junction had 7 bases not matched to a gene; V was cut back by 2 bases and J by 1 base. This CDR3 has 18 amino acids. The CDR3 region is CASGLSTTSGGGSYEQYF. CDR3 sequence (DNA): TGTGCTAGTGGTTTGTCCACGACTAGCGGGGGGGGATCCTACGAGCAGTACTTC.

V gene TRBV13 combines with J gene TRBJ2-7, with 7 bases lining up with TRBD1. CDR1 is PRHDT and CDR2 is FYEKMQ in the germline V gene (reference sequence). Unmatched junction bases numbered 4, after V lost 5 bases and J lost 3 bases. The CDR3 spans 13 residues. The CDR3 loop reads CASSQGQSYEQYF. The CDR3 coding sequence is TGTGCCAGCAGCCAGGGACAGAGCTACGAGCAGTACTTC.